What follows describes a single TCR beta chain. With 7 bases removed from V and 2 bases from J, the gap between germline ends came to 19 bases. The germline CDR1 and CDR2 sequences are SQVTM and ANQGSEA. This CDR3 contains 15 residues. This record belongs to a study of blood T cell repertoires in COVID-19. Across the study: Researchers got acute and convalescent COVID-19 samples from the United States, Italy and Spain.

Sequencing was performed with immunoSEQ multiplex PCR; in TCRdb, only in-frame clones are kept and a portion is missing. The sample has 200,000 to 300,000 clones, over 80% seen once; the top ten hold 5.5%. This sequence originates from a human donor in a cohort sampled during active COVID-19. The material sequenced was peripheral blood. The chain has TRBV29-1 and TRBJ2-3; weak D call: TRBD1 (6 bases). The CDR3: CSALRTAATTDTQYF. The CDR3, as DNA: TGCAGCGCCCTACGGACAGCCGCCACCACAGATACGCAGTATTTT.